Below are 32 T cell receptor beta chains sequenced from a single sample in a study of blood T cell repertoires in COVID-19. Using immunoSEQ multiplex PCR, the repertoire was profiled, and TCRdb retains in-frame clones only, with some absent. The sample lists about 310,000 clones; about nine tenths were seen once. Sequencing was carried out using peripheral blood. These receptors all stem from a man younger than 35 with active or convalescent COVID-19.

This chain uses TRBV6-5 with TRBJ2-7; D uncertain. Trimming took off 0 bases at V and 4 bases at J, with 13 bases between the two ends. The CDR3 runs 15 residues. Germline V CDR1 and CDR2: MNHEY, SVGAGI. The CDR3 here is CASSYSYRGGYEQYF. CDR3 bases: TGTGCCAGCAGTTACTCGTACCGTGGCGGTTACGAGCAGTACTTC.

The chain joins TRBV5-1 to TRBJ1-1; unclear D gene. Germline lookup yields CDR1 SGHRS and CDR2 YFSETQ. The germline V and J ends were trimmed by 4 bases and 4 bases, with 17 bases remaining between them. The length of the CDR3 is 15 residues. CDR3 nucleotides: TGCGCCAGCAGCGCCGAACCAAGCGGGTTCACTGAAGCTTTCTTT. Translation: CASSAEPSGFTEAFF.

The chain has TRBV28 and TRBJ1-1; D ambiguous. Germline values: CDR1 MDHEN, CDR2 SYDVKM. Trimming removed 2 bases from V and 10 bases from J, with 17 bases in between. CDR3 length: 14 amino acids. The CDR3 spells CASSLGSRLRGAFF. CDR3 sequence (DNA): TGTGCCAGCAGTTTAGGCAGCCGGTTAAGAGGAGCTTTCTTT.

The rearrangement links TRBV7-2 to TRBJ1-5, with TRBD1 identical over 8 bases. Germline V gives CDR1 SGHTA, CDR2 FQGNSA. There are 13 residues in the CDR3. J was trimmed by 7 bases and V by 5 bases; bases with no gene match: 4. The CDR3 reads CASSQQGGQPQHF. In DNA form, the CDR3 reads TGTGCCAGCAGCCAACAGGGGGGCCAGCCCCAGCATTTT.

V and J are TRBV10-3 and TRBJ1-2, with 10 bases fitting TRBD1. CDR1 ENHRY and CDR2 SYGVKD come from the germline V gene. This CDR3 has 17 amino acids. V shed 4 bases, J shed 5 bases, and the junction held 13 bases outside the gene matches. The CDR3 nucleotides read TGTGCCATCAGTGCTTCTCCGGGACAGGGGAAGATTTATGGCTACACCTTC. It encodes CAISASPGQGKIYGYTF.

CDR3 in amino acids: CASSTGTSNSPLHF. CDR3 nucleotide sequence: TGTGCCAGCAGCACGGGGACAAGCAATTCACCCCTCCACTTT. V usage is TRBV6-5 and J usage is TRBJ1-6; weak D call: TRBD1 (6 bases). CDR1 MNHEY and CDR2 SVGAGI come from the germline V gene. The CDR3 contains 14 residues. The V and J ends lost 6 bases and 7 bases respectively, with 13 bases between them.

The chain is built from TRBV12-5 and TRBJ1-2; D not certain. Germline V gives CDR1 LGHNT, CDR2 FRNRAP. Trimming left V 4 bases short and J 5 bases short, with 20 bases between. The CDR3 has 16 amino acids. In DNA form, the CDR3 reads TGTGCTAGTGGTTCCGAATTTTGGGGAGAACAATATGGCTACACCTTC. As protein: CASGSEFWGEQYGYTF.

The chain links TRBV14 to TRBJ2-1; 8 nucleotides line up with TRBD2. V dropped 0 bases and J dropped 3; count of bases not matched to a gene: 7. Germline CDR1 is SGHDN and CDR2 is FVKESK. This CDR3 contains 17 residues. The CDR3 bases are TGTGCCAGCAGCCAAGATAGACGGGAGGGCCGCTACAATGAGCAGTTCTTC. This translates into CASSQDRREGRYNEQFF.

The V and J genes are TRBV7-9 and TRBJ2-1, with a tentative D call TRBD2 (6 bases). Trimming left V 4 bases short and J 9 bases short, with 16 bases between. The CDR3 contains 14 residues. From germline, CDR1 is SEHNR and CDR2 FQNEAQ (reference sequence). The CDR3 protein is CASSSQTSLSEQFF. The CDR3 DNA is TGTGCCAGCAGCTCCCAGACTAGTCTGTCTGAGCAGTTCTTC.

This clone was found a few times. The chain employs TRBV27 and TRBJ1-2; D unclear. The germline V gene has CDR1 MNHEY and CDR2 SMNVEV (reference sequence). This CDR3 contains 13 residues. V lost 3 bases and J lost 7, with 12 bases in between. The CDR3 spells CASSLSREGGYTF. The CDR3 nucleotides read TGTGCCAGCAGTTTGTCTCGCGAGGGTGGCTACACCTTC.

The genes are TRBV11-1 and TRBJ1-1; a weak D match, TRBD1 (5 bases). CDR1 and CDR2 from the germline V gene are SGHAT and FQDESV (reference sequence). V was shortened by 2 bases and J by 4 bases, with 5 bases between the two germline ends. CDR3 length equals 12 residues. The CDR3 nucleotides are TGTGCCAGCAGCTTAAGGGGCACTGAAGCTTTCTTT. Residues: CASSLRGTEAFF.

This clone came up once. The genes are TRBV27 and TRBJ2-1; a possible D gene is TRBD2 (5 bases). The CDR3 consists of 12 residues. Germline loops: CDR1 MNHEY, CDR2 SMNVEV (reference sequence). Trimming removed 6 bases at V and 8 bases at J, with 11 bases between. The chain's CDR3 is CASRTGVHEQFF. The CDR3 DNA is TGTGCCAGCAGAACCGGGGTCCATGAGCAGTTCTTC.

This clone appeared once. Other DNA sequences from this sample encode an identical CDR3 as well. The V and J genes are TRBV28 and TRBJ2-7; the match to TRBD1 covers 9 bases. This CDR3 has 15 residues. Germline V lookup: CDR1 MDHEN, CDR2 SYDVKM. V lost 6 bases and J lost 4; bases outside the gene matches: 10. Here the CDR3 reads CASSLPGQGLYEQYF. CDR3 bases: TGTGCCAGCAGCCTACCGGGACAGGGACTGTACGAGCAGTACTTC.

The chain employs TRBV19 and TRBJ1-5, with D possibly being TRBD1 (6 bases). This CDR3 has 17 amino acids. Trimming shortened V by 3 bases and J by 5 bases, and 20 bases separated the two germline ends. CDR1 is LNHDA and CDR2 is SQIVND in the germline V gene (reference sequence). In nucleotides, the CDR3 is TGTGCCAGTAGTATCTCCGGGACAAAGGCGGGCGATCAGCCCCAGCATTTT. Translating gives CASSISGTKAGDQPQHF. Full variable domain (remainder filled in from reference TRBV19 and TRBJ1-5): DGGITQSPKYLFRKEGQNVTLSCEQNLNHDAMYWYRQDPGQGLRLIYYSQIVNDFQKGDIAEGYSVSREKKESFPLTVTSAQKNPTAFYLCASSISGTKAGDQPQHFGDGTRLSIL.

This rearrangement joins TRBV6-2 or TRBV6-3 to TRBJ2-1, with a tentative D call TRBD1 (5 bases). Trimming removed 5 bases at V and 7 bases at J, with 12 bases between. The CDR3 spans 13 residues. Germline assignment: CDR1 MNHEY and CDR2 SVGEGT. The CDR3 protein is CASSDARQNEQFF. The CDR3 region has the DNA TGTGCCAGCAGTGACGCCCGACAGAATGAGCAGTTCTTC.

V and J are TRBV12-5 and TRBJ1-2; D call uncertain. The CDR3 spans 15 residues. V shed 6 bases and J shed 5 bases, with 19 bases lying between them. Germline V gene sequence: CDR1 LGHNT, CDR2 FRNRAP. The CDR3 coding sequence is TGTGCTAGTGGGGACTCCCAGAGTGTAAGGTATGGCTACACCTTC. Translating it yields CASGDSQSVRYGYTF.

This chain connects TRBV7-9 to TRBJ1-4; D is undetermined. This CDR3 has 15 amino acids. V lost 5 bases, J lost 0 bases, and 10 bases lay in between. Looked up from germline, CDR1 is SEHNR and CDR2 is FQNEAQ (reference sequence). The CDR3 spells CASSRGMATNEKLFF. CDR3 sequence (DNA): TGTGCCAGCAGCCGCGGGATGGCAACTAATGAAAAACTGTTTTTT.

Here the CDR3 DNA reads TGTGCCAGCAGCTCCCGGACAGGGAATGGCTATGGCTACACCTTC. It codes for CASSSRTGNGYGYTF. The chain combines TRBV7-9 with TRBJ1-2; 8 nucleotides align to TRBD1. Germline V gene data show CDR1 as SEHNR and CDR2 as FQNEAQ (reference sequence). The trim removed 4 bases at V and 4 bases at J, leaving 8 bases unmatched. The CDR3 covers 15 residues.

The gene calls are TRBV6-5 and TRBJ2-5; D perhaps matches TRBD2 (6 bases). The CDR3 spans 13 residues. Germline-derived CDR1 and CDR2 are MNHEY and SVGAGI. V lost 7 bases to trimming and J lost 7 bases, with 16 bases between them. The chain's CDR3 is CASTPETAGTQYF. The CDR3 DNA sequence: TGTGCCAGCACCCCCGAAACAGCGGGGACCCAGTACTTC.

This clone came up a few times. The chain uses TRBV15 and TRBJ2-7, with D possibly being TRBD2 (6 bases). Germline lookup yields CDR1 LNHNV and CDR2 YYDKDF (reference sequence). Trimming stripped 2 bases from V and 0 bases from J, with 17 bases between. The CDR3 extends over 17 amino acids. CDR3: CATSRSFRNSGSYEQYF. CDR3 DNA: TGTGCCACCAGCAGATCTTTTCGAAATAGCGGCTCCTACGAGCAGTACTTC.

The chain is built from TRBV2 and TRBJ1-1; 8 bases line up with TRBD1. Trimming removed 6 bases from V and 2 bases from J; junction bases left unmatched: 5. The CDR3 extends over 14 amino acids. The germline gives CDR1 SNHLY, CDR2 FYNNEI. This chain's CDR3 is CASSGQGANTEAFF. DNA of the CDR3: TGTGCCAGCAGCGGACAGGGCGCTAACACTGAAGCTTTCTTT. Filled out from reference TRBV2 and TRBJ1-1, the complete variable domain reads EPEVTQTPSHQVTQMGQEVILRCVPISNHLYFYWYRQILGQKVEFLVSFYNNEISEKSEIFDDQFSVERPDGSNFTLKIRSTKLEDSAMYFCASSGQGANTEAFFGQGTRLTVV.

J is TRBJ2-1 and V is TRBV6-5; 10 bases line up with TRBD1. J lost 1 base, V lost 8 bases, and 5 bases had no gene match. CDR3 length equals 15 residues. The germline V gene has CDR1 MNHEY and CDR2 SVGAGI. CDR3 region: CASVGQGLSYNEQFF. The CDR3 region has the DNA TGTGCCAGCGTGGGACAGGGGTTGTCCTACAATGAGCAGTTCTTC.

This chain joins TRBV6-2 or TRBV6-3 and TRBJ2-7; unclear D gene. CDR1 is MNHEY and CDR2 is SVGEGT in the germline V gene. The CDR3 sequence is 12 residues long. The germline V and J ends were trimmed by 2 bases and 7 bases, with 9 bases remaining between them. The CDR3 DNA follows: TGTGCCAGCAGTTACGGGTGGAGAGAGCAGTACTTC. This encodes CASSYGWREQYF.

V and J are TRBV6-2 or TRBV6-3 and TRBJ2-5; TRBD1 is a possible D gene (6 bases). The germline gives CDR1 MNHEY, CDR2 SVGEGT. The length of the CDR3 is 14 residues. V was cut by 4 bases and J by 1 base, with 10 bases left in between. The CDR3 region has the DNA TGTGCCAGCAGTTTATTCAGGGGCCAAGAGACCCAGTACTTC. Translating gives CASSLFRGQETQYF.

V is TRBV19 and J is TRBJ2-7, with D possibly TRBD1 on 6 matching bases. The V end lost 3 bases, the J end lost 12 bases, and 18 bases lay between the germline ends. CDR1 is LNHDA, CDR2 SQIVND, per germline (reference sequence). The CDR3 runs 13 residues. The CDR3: CASSIIGTQQRYF. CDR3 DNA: TGTGCCAGTAGTATTATCGGGACACAGCAAAGGTACTTC.

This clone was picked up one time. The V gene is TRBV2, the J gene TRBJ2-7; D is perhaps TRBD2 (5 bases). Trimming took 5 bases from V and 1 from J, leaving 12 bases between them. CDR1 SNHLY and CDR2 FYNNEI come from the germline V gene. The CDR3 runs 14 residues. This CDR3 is CASSPSGISYEQYF. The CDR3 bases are TGTGCCAGCAGTCCTTCCGGGATTTCCTACGAGCAGTACTTC. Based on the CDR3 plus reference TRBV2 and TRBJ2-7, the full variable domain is EPEVTQTPSHQVTQMGQEVILRCVPISNHLYFYWYRQILGQKVEFLVSFYNNEISEKSEIFDDQFSVERPDGSNFTLKIRSTKLEDSAMYFCASSPSGISYEQYFGPGTRLTVT.

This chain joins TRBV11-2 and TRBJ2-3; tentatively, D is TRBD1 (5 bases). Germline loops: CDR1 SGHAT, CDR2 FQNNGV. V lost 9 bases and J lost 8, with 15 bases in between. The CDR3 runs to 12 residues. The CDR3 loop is CASSPQVATQYF. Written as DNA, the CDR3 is TGTGCCAGTTCTCCACAGGTGGCTACGCAGTATTTT.

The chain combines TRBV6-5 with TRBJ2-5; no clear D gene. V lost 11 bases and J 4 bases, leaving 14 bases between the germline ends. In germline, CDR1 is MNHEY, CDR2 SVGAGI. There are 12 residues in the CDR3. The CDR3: CAVRGSRETQYF. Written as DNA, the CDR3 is TGTGCCGTACGAGGTAGCAGAGAGACCCAGTACTTC.

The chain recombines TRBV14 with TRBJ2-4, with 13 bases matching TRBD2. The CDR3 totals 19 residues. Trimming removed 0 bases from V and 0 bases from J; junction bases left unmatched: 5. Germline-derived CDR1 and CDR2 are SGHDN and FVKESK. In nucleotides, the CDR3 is TGTGCCAGCAGCCAAGATGCTACTAGCGGGGGGGGAGCCAAAAACATTCAGTACTTC. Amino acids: CASSQDATSGGGAKNIQYF.

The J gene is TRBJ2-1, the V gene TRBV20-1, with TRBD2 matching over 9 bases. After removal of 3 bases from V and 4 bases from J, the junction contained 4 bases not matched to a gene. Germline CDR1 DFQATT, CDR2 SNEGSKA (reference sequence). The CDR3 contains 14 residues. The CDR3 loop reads CSASASGDYNEQFF. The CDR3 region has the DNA TGCAGTGCTAGTGCTAGCGGGGATTACAATGAGCAGTTCTTC.

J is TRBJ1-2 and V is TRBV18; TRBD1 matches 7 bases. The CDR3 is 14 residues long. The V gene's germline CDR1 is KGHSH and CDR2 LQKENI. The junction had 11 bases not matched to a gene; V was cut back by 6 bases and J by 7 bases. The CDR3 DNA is TGTGCCAGCTCTCGCGACAGGGACTCAAGTGGCTACACCTTC. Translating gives CASSRDRDSSGYTF.

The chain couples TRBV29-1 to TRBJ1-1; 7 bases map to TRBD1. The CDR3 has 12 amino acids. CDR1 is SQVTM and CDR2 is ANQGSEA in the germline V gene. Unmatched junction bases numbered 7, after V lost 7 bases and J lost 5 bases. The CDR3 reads CSGRTGETEAFF. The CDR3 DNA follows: TGCAGCGGCCGGACAGGAGAGACTGAAGCTTTCTTT.